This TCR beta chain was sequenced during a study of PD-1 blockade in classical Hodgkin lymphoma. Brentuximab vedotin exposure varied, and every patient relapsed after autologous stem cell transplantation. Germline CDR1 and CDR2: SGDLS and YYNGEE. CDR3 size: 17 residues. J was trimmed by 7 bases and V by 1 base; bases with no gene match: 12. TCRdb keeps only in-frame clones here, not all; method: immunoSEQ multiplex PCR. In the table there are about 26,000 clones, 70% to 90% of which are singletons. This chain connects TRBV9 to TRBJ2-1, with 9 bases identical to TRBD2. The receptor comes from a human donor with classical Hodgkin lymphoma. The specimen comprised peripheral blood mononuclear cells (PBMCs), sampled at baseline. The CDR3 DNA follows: TGTGCCAGCAGCGTATCGGTTGTGCGGGGGGGCATGAATGAGCAGTTCTTC. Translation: CASSVSVVRGGMNEQFF.